This T cell receptor beta chain was observed in a study of CD4 T cells in relation to SARS-CoV-2 and coronaviruses. As for the study in general: After roughly ten days of antigen culture, PBMC TCR beta CDR3s were sequenced. Controls used an HIV-1 Nef peptide pool or no peptide. The restricting HLA molecule for shared crossreactive spike epitopes was mapped.

The CDR3 runs 12 residues. Germline V gene sequence: CDR1 MNHEY, CDR2 SVGAGI. V was pared by 6 bases and J by 11 bases, with 7 bases of the junction left unmatched. TCRdb's table, derived via immunoSEQ multiplex PCR, lists solely in-frame clones and lacks some. Found here are approximately 20,000 clones, about 80% of them singletons; the top ten hold roughly a quarter. This clone occurred once. Antigen: not known. CD4+ T cells from unexposed donors were obtained before the COVID-19 pandemic (2011-2018). After around nine days of culture, CD4+ T cells were isolated. As cell numbers allowed, unexposed-donor CD4+ T cells faced SARS-CoV-2 S/N and four cold-coronavirus spikes.

The TCR sequence derives from a human donor in good health. V usage is TRBV6-5 and J usage is TRBJ2-7; 10 bases map to TRBD1. The sample consisted of CD4+ T cells from PBMCs, cultured in vitro. The CDR3 here is CASRKGTGVKYF. Here the CDR3 DNA reads TGTGCCAGCAGGAAGGGGACAGGGGTGAAGTACTTC.